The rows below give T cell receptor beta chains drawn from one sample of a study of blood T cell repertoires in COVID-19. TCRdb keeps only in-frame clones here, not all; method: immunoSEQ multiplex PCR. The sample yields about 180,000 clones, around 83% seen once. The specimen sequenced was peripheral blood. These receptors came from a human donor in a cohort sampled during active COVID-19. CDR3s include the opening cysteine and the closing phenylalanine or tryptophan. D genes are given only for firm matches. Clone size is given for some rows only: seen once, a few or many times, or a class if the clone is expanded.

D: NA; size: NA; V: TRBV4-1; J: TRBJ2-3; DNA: TGCGCCAGCAGCCAACCCCCGGGTAACGGAAACACAGATACGCAGTATTTT; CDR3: CASSQPPGNGNTDTQYF
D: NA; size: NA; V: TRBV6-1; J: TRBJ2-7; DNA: TGTGCCAGCAGTGAAGGCGGAGGTTTTGCGGCGACCTACGAGCAGTACTTC; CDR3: CASSEGGGFAATYEQYF
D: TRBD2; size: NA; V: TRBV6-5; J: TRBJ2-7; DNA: TGTGCCAGCAGTTACGGCGGGAGCGTCGACGAGCAGTACTTC; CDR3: CASSYGGSVDEQYF
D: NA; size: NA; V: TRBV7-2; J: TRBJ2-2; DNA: TGTGCCAGCAGCTTAGGGTCGGGATACACCGGGGAGCTGTTTTTT; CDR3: CASSLGSGYTGELFF
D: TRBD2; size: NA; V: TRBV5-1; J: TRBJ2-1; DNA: TGCGCCAGCAGCTCCCTTGGACTAGCGGGGGGGAGCTCCTACAATGAGCAGTTCTTC; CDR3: CASSSLGLAGGSSYNEQFF
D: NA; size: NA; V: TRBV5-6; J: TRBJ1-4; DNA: TGTGCCAGCAGTTTGGGGCCAGGGTGGAATGAAAAACTGTTTTTT; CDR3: CASSLGPGWNEKLFF
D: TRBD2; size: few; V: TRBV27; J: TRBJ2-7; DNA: TGTGCCAGCAGCCTAGCGGGAGTCGTCTACGAGCAGTACTTC; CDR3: CASSLAGVVYEQYF
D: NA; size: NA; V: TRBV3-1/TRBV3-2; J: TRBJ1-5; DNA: TGTGCCAGCAGCCGACTCGGGGGTCAGCCCCAGCATTTT; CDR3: CASSRLGGQPQHF
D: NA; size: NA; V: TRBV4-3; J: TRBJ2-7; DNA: TGCGCCAGCAGCCAAGATCGGGGGGGGACAGTCTACGAGCAGTACTTC; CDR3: CASSQDRGGTVYEQYF
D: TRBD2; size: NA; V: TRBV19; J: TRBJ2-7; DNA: TGTGCCAGTAGTATTCGTACCACTAGCGGGATACACGAGCAGTACTTC; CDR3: CASSIRTTSGIHEQYF
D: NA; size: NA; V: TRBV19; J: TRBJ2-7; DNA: TGTGCCAGTAGTATAAATACAGGCTACGAGCAGTACTTC; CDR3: CASSINTGYEQYF
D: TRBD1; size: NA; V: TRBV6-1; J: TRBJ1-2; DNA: TGTGCCAGCAGTGAGAGCAAGGGACAGTATGGCTACACCTTC; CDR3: CASSESKGQYGYTF
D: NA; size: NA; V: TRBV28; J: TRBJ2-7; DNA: TGTGCCAGCAGTTTGCCAGGGGTGGGAGAGCAGTACTTC; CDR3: CASSLPGVGEQYF
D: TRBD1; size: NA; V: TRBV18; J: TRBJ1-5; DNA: TGTGCCAGCTCACCAGGGACAGGGGCTAATCAGCCCCAGCATTTT; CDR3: CASSPGTGANQPQHF
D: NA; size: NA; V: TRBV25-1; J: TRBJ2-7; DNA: TGTGCCAGCAGTGAGGGCTCTATAACCAACTCCTACGAGCAGTACTTC; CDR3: CASSEGSITNSYEQYF
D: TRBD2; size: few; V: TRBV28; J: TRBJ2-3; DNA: TGTGCCAGCAGATCAGAGCGGGAGGGAGATACGCAGTATTTT; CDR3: CASRSEREGDTQYF
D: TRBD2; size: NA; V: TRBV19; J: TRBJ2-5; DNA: TGTGCCAGTAGTCGCGGGAGCTGGGAGACCCAGTACTTC; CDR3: CASSRGSWETQYF
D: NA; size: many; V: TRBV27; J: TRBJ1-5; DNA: TGTGCCAGCAGTTTATCCCAGAGCAATCAGCCCCAGCATTTT; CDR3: CASSLSQSNQPQHF